This T cell receptor beta chain was obtained from a study of cytomegalovirus exposure and HLA in healthy donors. V lost 8 bases and J 1 base, leaving 11 bases between the germline ends. This CDR3 comprises 13 residues. Germline lookup yields CDR1 MNHEY and CDR2 SMNVEV (reference sequence). PCR employed 60 Vbeta and 13 Jbeta primers. Clones were sequenced by immunoSEQ multiplex PCR, and TCRdb holds only the in-frame ones, with some missing. The profile shows under 200,000 clones, roughly 85% of them singletons. Sequencing was done on a sample of PBMCs. The clonotype originates from a woman aged 18-35 years in good health and CMV-seronegative. The chain has TRBV27 and TRBJ2-5, with D possibly matching TRBD1 (5 bases). This CDR3 is CASGVGAQETQYF. In DNA form, the CDR3 reads TGTGCCAGCGGCGTTGGGGCCCAAGAGACCCAGTACTTC.